The clone carrying this T cell receptor beta chain has a count of ten or more. Its antigen is unknown. For ophthalmopathy patients, the Clinical Activity Score was at least 3 and the NOSPECS grade at least 4; duration was under 3 months. Uncontrolled infection, other autoimmune disease, pregnancy or lactation excluded patients. PBMCs came from 10 ml fresh peripheral blood. The CDR3 consists of 15 residues. Germline CDR1 is SGHAT and CDR2 is FQNNGV. V was clipped by 6 bases and J by 0 bases; unmatched bases: 8. There were TCR beta CDR3 regions amplified from RNA transcripts. A set of HTBI primers served as the primers for a first-round RT-PCR of the TCR CDR3. TCRdb fed the multiplex PCR reads into MiXCR, producing one record per CDR3 protein. The sample has about 500,000 distinct CDR3 sequences, roughly a sixth seen once. This record belongs to a study of T cells in Graves' hyperthyroidism and ophthalmopathy.

Study conclusions and caveats: Ophthalmopathy could be told apart from stable hyperthyroidism with a 13 V-J model.

The source is a woman in her twenties or thirties with Graves' ophthalmopathy. Sample: blood. The V call is TRBV11-2, the J call TRBJ2-7; the match to TRBD1 covers 7 bases. The CDR3 loop reads CASRSTGASSYEQYF. In DNA form, the CDR3 reads TGTGCCAGCAGAAGCACAGGGGCGAGCTCCTACGAGCAGTACTTC.